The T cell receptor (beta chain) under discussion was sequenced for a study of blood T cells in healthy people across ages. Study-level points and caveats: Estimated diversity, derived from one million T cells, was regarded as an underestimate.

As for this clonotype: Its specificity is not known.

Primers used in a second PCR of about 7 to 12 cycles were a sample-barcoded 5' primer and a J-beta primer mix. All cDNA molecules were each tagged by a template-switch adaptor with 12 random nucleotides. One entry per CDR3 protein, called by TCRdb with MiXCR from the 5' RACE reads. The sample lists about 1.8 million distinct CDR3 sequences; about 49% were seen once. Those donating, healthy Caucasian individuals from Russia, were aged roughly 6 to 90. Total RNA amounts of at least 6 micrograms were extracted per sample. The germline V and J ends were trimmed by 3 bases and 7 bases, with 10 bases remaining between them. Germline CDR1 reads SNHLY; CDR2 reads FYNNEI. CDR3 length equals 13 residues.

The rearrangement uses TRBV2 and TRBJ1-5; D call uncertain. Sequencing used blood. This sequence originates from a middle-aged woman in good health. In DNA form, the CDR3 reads TGTGCCAGCAGTGACAGTTTTGGGCAGCCCCAGCATTTT. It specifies CASSDSFGQPQHF.